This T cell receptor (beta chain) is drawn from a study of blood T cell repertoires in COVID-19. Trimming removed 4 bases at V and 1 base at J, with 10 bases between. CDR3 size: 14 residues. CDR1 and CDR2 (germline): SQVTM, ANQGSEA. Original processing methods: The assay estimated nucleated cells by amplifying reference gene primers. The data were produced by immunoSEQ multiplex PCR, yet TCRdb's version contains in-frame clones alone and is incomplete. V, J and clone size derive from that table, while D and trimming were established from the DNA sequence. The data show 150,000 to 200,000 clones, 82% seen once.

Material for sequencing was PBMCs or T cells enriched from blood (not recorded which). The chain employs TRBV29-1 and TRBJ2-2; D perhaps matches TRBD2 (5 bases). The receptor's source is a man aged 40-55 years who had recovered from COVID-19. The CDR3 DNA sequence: TGCAGCGTTGTTGGAGCGGTGAACACCGGGGAGCTGTTTTTT. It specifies CSVVGAVNTGELFF.